One and the same sample provided the 9 T cell receptor beta chains below, sequenced in a study of vaccination and CD4 T cells after COVID-19. Specified time point: late sampling 161 to 241 days after vaccination in a few convalescent patients. Using its own MiXCR run on the PCR reads, TCRdb lists one record per CDR3 protein. The sample shows roughly 28,000 distinct CDR3 sequences, roughly 50% of them seen only once. Here the sequenced sample was CD4+ T cells from blood, taken about 7 months after SARS-CoV-2 vaccination. The source is a human donor who had recovered from COVID-19.

The chain is built from TRBV28 and TRBJ2-1; 7 bases align to TRBD1. The V gene end was trimmed by 6 bases and the J gene end by 5 bases; junction bases not matched to a gene: 10. Germline V gene sequence: CDR1 MDHEN, CDR2 SYDVKM. This CDR3 contains 15 residues. This chain's CDR3 is CASSLKGTVHNEQFF. The CDR3 DNA reads TGTGCCAGCAGCCTCAAAGGGACAGTGCACAATGAGCAGTTCTTC.

The V gene is TRBV6-1, the J gene TRBJ1-3; 9 bases match TRBD1. The CDR3 spans 15 residues. CDR1 is MNHNS and CDR2 is SASEGT in the germline V gene. V was clipped by 5 bases and J by 3 bases; unmatched bases: 5. The CDR3 coding sequence is TGTGCCAGCAGTCCACAGGGGGCTAGTGGAAACACCATATATTTT. Protein: CASSPQGASGNTIYF.

This clonotype has only one observation. The chain couples TRBV7-9 to TRBJ2-5, with TRBD1 as a possible D gene (6 bases). CDR1 SEHNR and CDR2 FQNEAQ come from the germline V gene (reference sequence). The length of the CDR3 is 12 residues. Trimming removed 8 bases from V and 4 bases from J, with 11 bases in between. CDR3 region: CASRGGGETQYF. In DNA, the CDR3 is TGTGCCAGCCGAGGGGGTGGAGAGACCCAGTACTTC.

This chain joins TRBV7-8 and TRBJ2-2, with TRBD1 identical over 8 bases. The V gene end was trimmed by 5 bases and the J gene end by 4 bases; junction bases not matched to a gene: 9. This CDR3 is built from 16 residues. Germline values: CDR1 SGHVS, CDR2 FQNEAQ. The chain's CDR3 is CASSRRDRSGTGELFF. The CDR3 region has the DNA TGTGCCAGCAGCAGGCGGGACAGGAGCGGCACCGGGGAGCTGTTTTTT.

The J gene is TRBJ2-5, the V gene TRBV15; D might be TRBD2 (6 bases). Between the trimmed V and J ends, which lost 1 base and 1 base, there was a span of 13 bases. The germline V gene has CDR1 LNHNV and CDR2 YYDKDF (reference sequence). The CDR3 runs 16 residues. In DNA form, the CDR3 reads TGTGCCACCAGCAGAGGTCGGGTCGGGAGCCAAGAGACCCAGTACTTC. It encodes CATSRGRVGSQETQYF.

The chain couples TRBV29-1 to TRBJ2-7; D ambiguous. Germline loops: CDR1 SQVTM, CDR2 ANQGSEA. The CDR3 sequence is 13 residues long. V lost 4 bases and J lost 6, with 16 bases in between. The CDR3 DNA follows: TGCAGCGTTGTAAGAGACGCCGACCCCGAGCAGTACTTC. Its translation: CSVVRDADPEQYF.

The chain carries TRBV7-2 and TRBJ2-3; TRBD2 agrees at 8 bases. This CDR3 spans 15 amino acids. V gave up 2 bases and J gave up 6 bases; unmatched junction bases: 7. CDR1 and CDR2 from the germline V gene are SGHTA and FQGNSA. The CDR3 spells CASSLLGTSPDTQYF. As DNA, the CDR3 is TGTGCCAGCAGCTTACTCGGGACTAGTCCCGATACGCAGTATTTT.

This sequence joins TRBV28 and TRBJ2-1; possible D gene TRBD1, 5 bases. The CDR3 has 16 amino acids. CDR1 and CDR2 (germline): MDHEN, SYDVKM. Trimming removed 0 bases at V and 6 bases at J, with 15 bases between. The CDR3 sequence is CASSLWGQGPTNEQFF. The DNA of the CDR3 is TGTGCCAGCAGTTTATGGGGGCAGGGCCCTACCAATGAGCAGTTCTTC.

This clonotype was counted once. The chain is built from TRBV6-5 and TRBJ2-7, with 8 bases aligning to TRBD2. This CDR3 spans 14 amino acids. The V and J ends lost 0 bases and 6 bases, in that order; junction bases with no gene match: 4. Germline V gives CDR1 MNHEY, CDR2 SVGAGI. Here the CDR3 DNA reads TGTGCCAGCAGTTACTCCAGAGCGGGAGTCGAGCAGTACTTC. Its translation: CASSYSRAGVEQYF.